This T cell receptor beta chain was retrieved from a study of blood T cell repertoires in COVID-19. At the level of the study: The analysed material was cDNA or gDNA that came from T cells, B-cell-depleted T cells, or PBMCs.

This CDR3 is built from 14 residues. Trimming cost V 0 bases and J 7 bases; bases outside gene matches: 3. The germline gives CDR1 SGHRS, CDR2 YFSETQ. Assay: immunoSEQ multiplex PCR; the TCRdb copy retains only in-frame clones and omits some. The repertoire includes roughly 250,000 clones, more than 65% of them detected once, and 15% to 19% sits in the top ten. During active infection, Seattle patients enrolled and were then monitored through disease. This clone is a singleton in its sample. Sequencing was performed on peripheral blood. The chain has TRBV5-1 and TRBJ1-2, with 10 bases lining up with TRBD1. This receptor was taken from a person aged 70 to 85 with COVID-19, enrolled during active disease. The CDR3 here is CASSLGQGALGYTF. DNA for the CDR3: TGCGCCAGCAGCTTGGGACAGGGGGCTCTTGGCTACACCTTC.